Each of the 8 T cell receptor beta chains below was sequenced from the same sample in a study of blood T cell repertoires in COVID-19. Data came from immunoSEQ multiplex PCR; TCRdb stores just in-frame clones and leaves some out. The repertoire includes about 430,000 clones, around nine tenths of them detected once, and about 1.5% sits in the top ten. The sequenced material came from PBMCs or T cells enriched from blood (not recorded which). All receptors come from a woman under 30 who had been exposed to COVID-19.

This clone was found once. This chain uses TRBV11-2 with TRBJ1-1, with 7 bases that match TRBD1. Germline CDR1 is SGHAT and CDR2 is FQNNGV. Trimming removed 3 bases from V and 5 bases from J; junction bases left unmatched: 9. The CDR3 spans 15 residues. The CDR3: CASSFNIEGATEAFF. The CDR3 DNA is TGTGCCAGCAGCTTTAATATCGAGGGGGCGACTGAAGCTTTCTTT. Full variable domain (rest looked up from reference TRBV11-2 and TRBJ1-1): EAGVAQSPRYKIIEKRQSVAFWCNPISGHATLYWYQQILGQGPKLLIQFQNNGVVDDSQLPKDRFSAERLKGVDSTLKIQPAKLEDSAVYLCASSFNIEGATEAFFGQGTRLTVV.

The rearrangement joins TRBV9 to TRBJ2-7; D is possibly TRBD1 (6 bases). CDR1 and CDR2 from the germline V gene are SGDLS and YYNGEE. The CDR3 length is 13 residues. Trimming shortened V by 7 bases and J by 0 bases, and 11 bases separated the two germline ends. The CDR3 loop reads CASAGTYSYEQYF. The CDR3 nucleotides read TGTGCCAGCGCCGGGACATACTCCTACGAGCAGTACTTC.

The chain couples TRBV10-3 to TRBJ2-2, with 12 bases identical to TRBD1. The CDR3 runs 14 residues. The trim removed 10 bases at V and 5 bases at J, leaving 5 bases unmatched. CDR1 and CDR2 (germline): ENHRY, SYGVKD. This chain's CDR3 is CATGDRGPTGELFF. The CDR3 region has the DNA TGTGCCACCGGGGACAGGGGGCCGACCGGGGAGCTGTTTTTT.

As DNA, the CDR3 is TGTGCCACCAGCAGGGGTGACAGGGGGGCCTATGGCTACACCTTC. This encodes CATSRGDRGAYGYTF. The rearrangement uses TRBV15 and TRBJ1-2; 9 bases align to TRBD1. CDR3 size: 15 residues. The germline gives CDR1 LNHNV, CDR2 YYDKDF (reference sequence). Trimming cost V 3 bases and J 4 bases; bases outside gene matches: 6.

The DNA for the CDR3 is TGTGCCAGCAGCTTGGACAGGGGAAGCAATGAGCAGTTCTTC. It yields the protein CASSLDRGSNEQFF. The genes are TRBV5-5 and TRBJ2-1; TRBD1 aligns across 7 bases. J was trimmed by 6 bases and V by 0 bases; bases with no gene match: 3. The CDR3 spans 14 residues. Looked up from germline, CDR1 is SGHKS and CDR2 is YYEKEE (reference sequence).

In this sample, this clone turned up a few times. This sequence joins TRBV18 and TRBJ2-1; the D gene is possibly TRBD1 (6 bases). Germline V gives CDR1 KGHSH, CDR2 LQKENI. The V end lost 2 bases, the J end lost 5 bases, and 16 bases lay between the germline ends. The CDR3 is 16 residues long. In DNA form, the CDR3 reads TGTGCCAGCTCACCAAGTTTAGTAGCAGGGGACAATGAGCAGTTCTTC. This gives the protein CASSPSLVAGDNEQFF.

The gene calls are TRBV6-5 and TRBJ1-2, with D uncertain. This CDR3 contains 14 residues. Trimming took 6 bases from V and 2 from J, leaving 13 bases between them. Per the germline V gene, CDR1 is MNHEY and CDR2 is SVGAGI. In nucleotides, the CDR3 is TGTGCCAGCAGCCCCTTAACAGCCAACTATGGCTACACCTTC. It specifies CASSPLTANYGYTF.

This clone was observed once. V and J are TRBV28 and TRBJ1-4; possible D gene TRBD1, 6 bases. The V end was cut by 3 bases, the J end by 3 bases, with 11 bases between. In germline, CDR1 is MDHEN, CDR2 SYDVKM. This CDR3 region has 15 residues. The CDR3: CASSFAGDPNEKLFF. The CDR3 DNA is TGTGCCAGCAGTTTTGCAGGGGATCCTAATGAAAAACTGTTTTTT.